A single sample is the source of the 27 T cell receptor beta chains below, sequenced in a study of blood T cell repertoires in COVID-19. The assay was immunoSEQ multiplex PCR, and TCRdb's table has in-frame clones only and misses some. Here the sample spans hundreds of thousands of clones, over 75% being singletons. Sequencing was carried out using PBMCs or T cells enriched from blood (not recorded which). The receptors come from a man aged 30 to 39 who had recovered from COVID-19.

V and J are TRBV4-1 and TRBJ2-3, with D possibly being TRBD1 (5 bases). The CDR3 is made up of 16 amino acids. CDR1 is MGHRA and CDR2 is YSYEKL in the germline V gene. V gave up 2 bases and J gave up 2 bases, with 14 bases separating them. This CDR3 reads CASSQTWGPPTDTQYF. Written as DNA, the CDR3 is TGCGCCAGCAGCCAAACCTGGGGCCCACCCACAGATACGCAGTATTTT.

The chain couples TRBV27 to TRBJ1-5, with 8 bases matching TRBD1. Germline assignment: CDR1 MNHEY and CDR2 SMNVEV (reference sequence). V lost 5 bases and J lost 6; bases outside the gene matches: 3. CDR3 length: 13 amino acids. CDR3 coding DNA: TGTGCCAGCAGTCCCGACAGGGGTCAGCCCCAGCATTTT. Residues: CASSPDRGQPQHF.

The table lists this clone with a few counts. The rearrangement uses TRBV12-3 or TRBV12-4 and TRBJ1-2; the match to TRBD1 covers 7 bases. This CDR3 region has 13 residues. The ends lost 5 bases at V and 2 bases at J; junction bases unmatched: 2. The CDR3 region is CASSPGQNYGYTF. The CDR3 nucleotides are TGTGCCAGCAGTCCGGGACAGAACTATGGCTACACCTTC.

The gene calls are TRBV7-8 and TRBJ1-3, with D unclear. The CDR3 extends over 14 amino acids. Per germline, CDR1 SGHVS and CDR2 FQNEAQ. V dropped 1 base and J dropped 6 bases, with 10 bases sitting between them. The CDR3 is CASSLDKGVNTIYF. CDR3 DNA sequence: TGTGCCAGCAGCTTAGATAAGGGAGTAAACACCATATATTTT.

The chain recombines TRBV4-1 with TRBJ2-5; a possible D gene is TRBD2 (5 bases). In germline, CDR1 is MGHRA, CDR2 YSYEKL. The length of the CDR3 is 13 residues. V shed 1 base and J shed 5 bases, with 8 bases lying between them. The CDR3 sequence is CASSQGRRETQYF. The CDR3 DNA follows: TGCGCCAGCAGCCAAGGTCGGAGGGAGACCCAGTACTTC.

The J gene is TRBJ1-1, the V gene TRBV7-9; D gene ambiguous. The CDR3 runs to 12 residues. V was trimmed by 2 bases and J by 5 bases, leaving 6 bases between them. The germline gives CDR1 SEHNR, CDR2 FQNEAQ (reference sequence). CDR3 protein: CASSLLETEAFF. The CDR3 region has the DNA TGTGCCAGCAGCTTACTGGAGACTGAAGCTTTCTTT.

In DNA, the CDR3 is TGTGCCAGCAGTTCCTCGGGACTCTACGAGCAGTACTTC. It is translated as CASSSSGLYEQYF. This rearrangement joins TRBV28 to TRBJ2-7; perhaps TRBD2 as D (6 bases). This CDR3 comprises 13 residues. V shed 4 bases and J shed 3 bases, with 10 bases lying between them. Germline values: CDR1 MDHEN, CDR2 SYDVKM.

V usage is TRBV6-5 and J usage is TRBJ2-7; 10 bases fit TRBD2. The CDR3 loop spans 15 amino acids. CDR1 and CDR2 (germline): MNHEY, SVGAGI. V was pared by 9 bases and J by 0 bases, with 8 bases of the junction left unmatched. CDR3: CASGLADLSSYEQYF. CDR3 DNA: TGTGCCAGTGGACTAGCGGACTTAAGCTCCTACGAGCAGTACTTC.

This clone was observed many times. The rearrangement joins TRBV4-1 to TRBJ2-1, with a weak D call TRBD2 (6 bases). The CDR3 consists of 13 residues. Germline V lookup: CDR1 MGHRA, CDR2 YSYEKL. The ends were cut back, 2 bases at V and 9 bases at J, with 11 bases in the middle. CDR3 sequence: CASSQSWGGEQFF. The CDR3 DNA reads as TGCGCCAGCAGCCAAAGCTGGGGAGGTGAGCAGTTCTTC.

This clone was detected once. V and J are TRBV3-1 (or the pseudogene TRBV3-2) and TRBJ2-3, with 8 positions matching TRBD2. Germline CDR1 reads LGHDT; CDR2 reads YNNKEL (reference sequence). V gave up 1 base and J gave up 4 bases; unmatched junction bases: 1. CDR3 size: 14 residues. In DNA, the CDR3 is TGTGCCAGCAGCCAAGGGACTAGCTCAGATACGCAGTATTTT. As protein: CASSQGTSSDTQYF.

The chain couples TRBV3-1 (or the pseudogene TRBV3-2) to TRBJ1-2; 10 nucleotides align to TRBD1. The trim removed 4 bases at V and 6 bases at J, leaving 11 bases unmatched. The germline gives CDR1 LGHDT, CDR2 YNNKEL (reference sequence). This CDR3 is 16 amino acids long. In DNA, the CDR3 is TGTGCCAGCAGCCGGACAGGGGGGTCCCGGGGCGATGGCTACACCTTC. Protein product: CASSRTGGSRGDGYTF.

CDR3: CASSYSWAEVDTEAFF. CDR3 sequence (DNA): TGTGCCAGCAGTTACTCGTGGGCGGAGGTGGACACTGAAGCTTTCTTT. The chain uses TRBV6-5 and TRBJ1-1; D gene unclear. The CDR3 runs 16 residues. V was clipped by 0 bases and J by 3 bases, with 14 bases between them. Germline assignment: CDR1 MNHEY and CDR2 SVGAGI.

The table lists this clone with a count of one. The gene calls are TRBV28 and TRBJ1-1; 8 bases fit TRBD1. There are 14 residues in the CDR3. Germline CDR1 is MDHEN and CDR2 is SYDVKM. V was pared by 8 bases and J by 4 bases, with 9 bases of the junction left unmatched. CDR3 DNA: TGTGCCAGCGGGCGACAGGGGTTTAGCACTGAAGCTTTCTTT. It encodes CASGRQGFSTEAFF.

V and J are TRBV27 and TRBJ1-6, with D unclear. The CDR3 is 14 amino acids. V lost 5 bases to trimming and J lost 5 bases, with 10 bases between them. Germline V gene sequence: CDR1 MNHEY, CDR2 SMNVEV (reference sequence). The chain's CDR3 is CASSPSEDNSPLHF. The CDR3 region has the DNA TGTGCCAGCAGTCCTTCAGAAGATAATTCACCCCTCCACTTT.

The chain has TRBV6-5 and TRBJ2-7; tentative D call: TRBD1 (5 bases). CDR3 length equals 14 residues. Germline V CDR1 and CDR2: MNHEY, SVGAGI. Trimming took 1 base from V and 2 from J, leaving 9 bases between them. The DNA of the CDR3 is TGTGCCAGCAGTTACTTTCAGGGTGCCTACGAGCAGTACTTC. Its protein is CASSYFQGAYEQYF.

J is TRBJ1-5 and V is TRBV28; D is undetermined. Trimming took 6 bases from V and 2 from J, leaving 8 bases between them. CDR1 MDHEN and CDR2 SYDVKM come from the germline V gene. The CDR3 length is 13 residues. CDR3 DNA sequence: TGTGCCAGCAGCAGCGGGGGCAATCAGCCCCAGCATTTT. Protein: CASSSGGNQPQHF.

Of note for this clone: Other DNA variants within this sample encode the same CDR3. V and J are TRBV7-9 and TRBJ2-7, with D possibly TRBD2 on 5 matching bases. Germline V gene data show CDR1 as SEHNR and CDR2 as FQNEAQ (reference sequence). There are 13 residues in the CDR3. Trimming left V 3 bases short and J 0 bases short, with 6 bases between. For the CDR3, the DNA is TGTGCCAGCAGCTTGGCGGGCTCCTACGAGCAGTACTTC. This sequence encodes CASSLAGSYEQYF.

V usage is TRBV18 and J usage is TRBJ1-1; D unclear. The CDR3 loop spans 15 amino acids. Trimming took 1 base from V and 1 from J, leaving 10 bases between them. Per the germline V gene, CDR1 is KGHSH and CDR2 is LQKENI. CDR3 in amino acids: CASSPLNGGNTEAFF. The CDR3 nucleotides are TGTGCCAGCTCACCACTCAATGGCGGGAACACTGAAGCTTTCTTT. The entire variable domain, with the rest obtained from reference TRBV18 and TRBJ1-1, is as follows: NAGVMQNPRHLVRRRGQEARLRCSPMKGHSHVYWYRQLPEEGLKFMVYLQKENIIDESGMPKERFSAEFPKEGPSILRIQQVVRGDSAAYFCASSPLNGGNTEAFFGQGTRLTVV.

J is TRBJ1-6 and V is TRBV27, with D maybe TRBD1 (6 bases). CDR1 is MNHEY and CDR2 is SMNVEV in the germline V gene (reference sequence). V lost 10 bases and J 6 bases, leaving 19 bases between the germline ends. This CDR3 region has 15 residues. This chain's CDR3 is CATRVWGHLNSPLHF. Here the CDR3 DNA reads TGTGCCACACGAGTATGGGGACACCTTAATTCACCCCTCCACTTT.

This rearrangement joins TRBV2 to TRBJ2-1; TRBD2 matches at 10 bases. The CDR3 has 16 residues. Unmatched junction bases numbered 5, after V lost 1 base and J lost 5 bases. The germline CDR1 and CDR2 sequences are SNHLY and FYNNEI. In nucleotides, the CDR3 is TGTGCCAGCAGTGAAGGGACTAGCGGAGGCCACAATGAGCAGTTCTTC. Protein sequence: CASSEGTSGGHNEQFF.

The chain links TRBV7-6 to TRBJ1-5; a weak D match, TRBD1 (5 bases). Deletions cut 1 base from V and 9 bases from J, with 7 bases between. The germline CDR1 and CDR2 sequences are SGHVS and FNYEAQ. The CDR3 is made up of 12 amino acids. The CDR3 is CASSLVQGPQHF. CDR3 coding DNA: TGTGCCAGCAGCTTAGTTCAGGGGCCCCAGCATTTT.

This clone appeared a single time. This sequence joins TRBV18 and TRBJ2-2; 7 nucleotides align to TRBD1. Germline values: CDR1 KGHSH, CDR2 LQKENI. J was trimmed by 6 bases and V by 3 bases; bases with no gene match: 4. CDR3 length: 14 residues. The CDR3 DNA follows: TGTGCCAGCTCACCGAAAGGGGGCGCCGGGGAGCTGTTTTTT. Encoded protein: CASSPKGGAGELFF.

This sequence joins TRBV7-2 and TRBJ1-2; D is unresolved. The CDR3 length is 14 residues. Germline lookup yields CDR1 SGHTA and CDR2 FQGNSA. V dropped 5 bases and J dropped 7 bases, with 17 bases sitting between them. CDR3 protein: CASSTRIQSGGYTF. DNA for the CDR3: TGTGCCAGCAGCACCCGCATTCAGTCGGGTGGCTACACCTTC.

The gene calls are TRBV24-1 and TRBJ2-7; D is undetermined. CDR1 is KGHDR and CDR2 is SFDVKD in the germline V gene. The CDR3 sequence is 13 residues long. Trimming pared 9 bases from V and 3 bases from J, leaving 14 bases between. Here the CDR3 reads CATEDRLGYEQYF. CDR3 sequence (DNA): TGTGCCACCGAGGATAGGCTTGGCTACGAGCAGTACTTC.

The CDR3 sequence: CASREGQTSQETQYF. The CDR3 nucleotides are TGTGCCAGCAGGGAGGGACAGACAAGCCAAGAGACCCAGTACTTC. This chain connects TRBV7-9 to TRBJ2-5; possible D gene TRBD1, 7 bases. The germline V gene encodes CDR1 SEHNR and CDR2 FQNEAQ (reference sequence). The CDR3 is made up of 15 amino acids. V was trimmed by 6 bases and J by 1 base, leaving 15 bases between them.

For this clone: The sample holds other DNA sequences that translate to the same CDR3. The rearrangement links TRBV27 to TRBJ2-1, with TRBD2 matching over 7 bases. This CDR3 has 13 amino acids. Per germline, CDR1 MNHEY and CDR2 SMNVEV (reference sequence). The V gene end was trimmed by 3 bases and the J gene end by 7 bases; junction bases not matched to a gene: 3. The CDR3 protein is CASSLGGVNEQFF. The CDR3 region has the DNA TGTGCCAGCAGTTTGGGAGGGGTTAATGAGCAGTTCTTC.

V is TRBV28 and J is TRBJ2-7; 10 bases are shared with TRBD1. The CDR3 covers 15 residues. Germline loops: CDR1 MDHEN, CDR2 SYDVKM. V lost 4 bases and J lost 2; bases outside the gene matches: 5. The CDR3 region has the DNA TGTGCCAGCAGTTCCCCCGGGACAGGGGCCTACGAGCAGTACTTC. Encoded protein: CASSSPGTGAYEQYF. Supplemented by reference TRBV28 and TRBJ2-7, the full variable domain reads DVKVTQSSRYLVKRTGEKVFLECVQDMDHENMFWYRQDPGLGLRLIYFSYDVKMKEKGDIPEGYSVSREKKERFSLILESASTNQTSMYLCASSSPGTGAYEQYFGPGTRLTVT.